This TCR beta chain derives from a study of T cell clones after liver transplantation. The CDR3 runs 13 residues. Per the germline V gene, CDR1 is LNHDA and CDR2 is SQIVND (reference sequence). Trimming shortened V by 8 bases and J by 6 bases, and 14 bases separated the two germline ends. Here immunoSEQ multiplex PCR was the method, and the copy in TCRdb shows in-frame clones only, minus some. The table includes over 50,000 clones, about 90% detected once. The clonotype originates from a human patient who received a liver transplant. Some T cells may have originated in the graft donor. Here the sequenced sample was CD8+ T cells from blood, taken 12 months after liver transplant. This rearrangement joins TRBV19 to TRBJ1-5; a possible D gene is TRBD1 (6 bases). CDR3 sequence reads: CASWWGAGQPQHF. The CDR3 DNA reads TGTGCCAGTTGGTGGGGGGCCGGTCAGCCCCAGCATTTT.